This T cell receptor beta chain stems from a study of shared clonotypes between healthy human individuals. Looked up from germline, CDR1 is GTSNPN and CDR2 is SVGIG (reference sequence). V shed 0 bases and J 4 bases; nucleotides not matched to a gene: 8. This CDR3 comprises 15 residues. The table came from immunoSEQ multiplex PCR; TCRdb's copy has only in-frame clones and leaves some out. The data contain 2 million to 3 million clones, under 95% of them singletons. Study outcomes and limitations: Having only a few donors restricted how much genetic and exposure-history diversity was captured. On the whole, naive subsets had larger estimated richness than memory subsets had.

Details on this clone: Its cognate antigen is unknown.

The V gene is TRBV30, the J gene TRBJ2-5; 7 nucleotides match TRBD2. The sample taken for sequencing was naive CD4+ T cells from PBMCs. Documented subset: CD45RA+ positively selected. This TCR came from a man aged 18 to 30 in good health. Some clones in this sample may be carry-over from other donors' samples. CDR3 in DNA: TGTGCCTGGAGTGTCGGCCTAGCGGTGCGAGAGACCCAGTACTTC. This translates into CAWSVGLAVRETQYF.